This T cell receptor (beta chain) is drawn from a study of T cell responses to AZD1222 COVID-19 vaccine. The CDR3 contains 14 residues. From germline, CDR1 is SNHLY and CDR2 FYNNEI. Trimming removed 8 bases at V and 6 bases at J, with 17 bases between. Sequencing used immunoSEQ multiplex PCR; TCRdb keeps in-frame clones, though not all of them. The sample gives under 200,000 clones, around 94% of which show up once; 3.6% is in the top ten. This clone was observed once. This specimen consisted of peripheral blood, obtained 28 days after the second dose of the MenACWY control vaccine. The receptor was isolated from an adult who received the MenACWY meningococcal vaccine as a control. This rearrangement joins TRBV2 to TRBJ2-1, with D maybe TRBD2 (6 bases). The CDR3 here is CASGPGEGVNEQFF. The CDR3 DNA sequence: TGTGCCAGCGGCCCGGGGGAAGGGGTCAATGAGCAGTTCTTC.